This is a list of T cell receptor beta chains from one sample in a study of post-analysis software for immune sequencing data. TCRdb redid the calling of the PCR reads with MiXCR, one entry per CDR3 protein. The table shows roughly 870,000 distinct CDR3 sequences, with about 53% occurring only once. Sequencing was carried out using blood. These receptors all stem from a girl aged 10 to 17 with multiple sclerosis. Both conserved end residues are part of each CDR3. Fields, in order: CDR3 protein, CDR3 DNA, J gene, V gene, clone size, D gene. D genes are given only for firm matches. Some rows have no size entry. The others give once, few or many, or a class for an expanded clone.

CDR3aa: CASSTKLPLRRLAGGGSYNEQFF; CDR3nt: TGTGCCAGCAGCACTAAGCTGCCTCTACGGAGACTAGCGGGAGGGGGCTCCTACAATGAGCAGTTCTTC; j_gene: TRBJ2-1; v_gene: TRBV21-1; abundance: -; d_gene: -
CDR3aa: CASSQDEKLFF; CDR3nt: TGTGCCAGCAGCCAAGACGAAAAACTGTTTTTT; j_gene: TRBJ1-4; v_gene: TRBV3-1; abundance: -; d_gene: -
CDR3aa: CSVRRGGETQYF; CDR3nt: TGCAGCGTTAGGAGAGGTGGAGAGACCCAGTACTTC; j_gene: TRBJ2-5; v_gene: TRBV29-1; abundance: few; d_gene: -
CDR3aa: CASSQDGGLGEQFF; CDR3nt: TGCGCCAGCAGCCAAGATGGTGGACTAGGTGAGCAGTTCTTC; j_gene: TRBJ2-1; v_gene: TRBV4-1; abundance: few; d_gene: TRBD2
CDR3aa: CASNTGIYEQYF; CDR3nt: TGTGCCAGCAACACAGGAATCTACGAGCAGTACTTC; j_gene: TRBJ2-7; v_gene: TRBV7-2; abundance: -; d_gene: -
CDR3aa: CASSFPAGVSQETQYF; CDR3nt: TGTGCCAGCAGCTTCCCCGCTGGGGTTTCCCAAGAGACCCAGTACTTC; j_gene: TRBJ2-5; v_gene: TRBV7-9; abundance: -; d_gene: -
CDR3aa: CSARVPTGSGGRGETQYF; CDR3nt: TGCAGTGCTAGAGTACCGACGGGGAGCGGGGGGAGAGGAGAGACCCAGTACTTC; j_gene: TRBJ2-5; v_gene: TRBV20-1; abundance: -; d_gene: TRBD2
CDR3aa: CASSHVGQGIGDTEAFF; CDR3nt: TGCGCCAGCAGTCACGTTGGACAGGGCATTGGGGACACTGAAGCTTTCTTT; j_gene: TRBJ1-1; v_gene: TRBV5-1; abundance: few; d_gene: TRBD1
CDR3aa: CASSPTGGDYGYTF; CDR3nt: TGTGCCAGCAGTCCGACAGGGGGCGACTATGGCTACACCTTC; j_gene: TRBJ1-2; v_gene: TRBV12-3/TRBV12-4; abundance: few; d_gene: TRBD1
CDR3aa: CAGSLARGTRGYEQYF; CDR3nt: TGTGCCGGCAGCTTAGCCCGGGGAACAAGGGGATACGAGCAGTACTTC; j_gene: TRBJ2-7; v_gene: TRBV7-8; abundance: few; d_gene: -
CDR3aa: CASSSGLAQYF; CDR3nt: TGCGCCAGCAGTTCCGGACTCGCCCAGTACTTC; j_gene: TRBJ2-5; v_gene: TRBV6-5; abundance: -; d_gene: -
CDR3aa: CSVQFGTGDGYTF; CDR3nt: TGCAGCGTCCAATTCGGGACAGGGGATGGCTACACCTTC; j_gene: TRBJ1-2; v_gene: TRBV29-1; abundance: -; d_gene: TRBD1
CDR3aa: CASSLGGMGERGYNEQFF; CDR3nt: TGTGCCAGCAGCTTAGGGGGAATGGGCGAGCGGGGTTACAATGAGCAGTTCTTC; j_gene: TRBJ2-1; v_gene: TRBV7-8; abundance: -; d_gene: TRBD2
CDR3aa: CSVAGTGLYEQYF; CDR3nt: TGCAGCGTCGCCGGGACAGGGCTCTACGAGCAGTACTTC; j_gene: TRBJ2-7; v_gene: TRBV29-1; abundance: few; d_gene: TRBD1
CDR3aa: CASSLLGTGGISYNEQFF; CDR3nt: TGCGCCAGCAGCTTGTTAGGAACAGGGGGAATCTCCTACAATGAGCAGTTCTTC; j_gene: TRBJ2-1; v_gene: TRBV5-1; abundance: many; d_gene: TRBD1
CDR3aa: CSVPGQGALNEQYF; CDR3nt: TGCAGCGTACCGGGACAGGGGGCCTTGAACGAGCAGTACTTC; j_gene: TRBJ2-7; v_gene: TRBV29-1; abundance: -; d_gene: TRBD1